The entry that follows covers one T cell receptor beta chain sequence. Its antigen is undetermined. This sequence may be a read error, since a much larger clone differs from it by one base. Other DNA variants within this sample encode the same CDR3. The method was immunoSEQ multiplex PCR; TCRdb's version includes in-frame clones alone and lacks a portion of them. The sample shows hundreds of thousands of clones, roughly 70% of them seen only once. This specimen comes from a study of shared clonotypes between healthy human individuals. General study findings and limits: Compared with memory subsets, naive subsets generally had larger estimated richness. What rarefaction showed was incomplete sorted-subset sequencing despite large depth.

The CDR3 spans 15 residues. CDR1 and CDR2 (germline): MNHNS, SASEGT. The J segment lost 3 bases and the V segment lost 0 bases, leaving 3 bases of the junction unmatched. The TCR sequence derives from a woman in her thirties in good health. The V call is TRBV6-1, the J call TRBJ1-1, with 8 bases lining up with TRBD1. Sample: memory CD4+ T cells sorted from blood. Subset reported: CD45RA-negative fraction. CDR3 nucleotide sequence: TGTGCCAGCAGTGAAGCTACAGGGGGATACACTGAAGCTTTCTTT. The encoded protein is CASSEATGGYTEAFF.